The 24 T cell receptor beta chains listed next were all sequenced from one sample in a study of shared clonotypes between healthy human individuals. Clones were sequenced by immunoSEQ multiplex PCR, and TCRdb holds only the in-frame ones, with some missing. The repertoire holds roughly 720,000 clones, about 92% seen once, with 34% in the top ten. The sample was memory CD8+ T cells from PBMCs. The subset denotes: CD45RO+ cells pooled with CCR7-negative TemRA cells. Receptors were obtained from a man younger than 30 in good health. Some clones in this sample may be carry-over from other donors' samples.

V gene TRBV29-1 combines with J gene TRBJ1-2; the match to TRBD1 covers 8 bases. The CDR3 runs to 12 residues. The ends lost 5 bases at V and 8 bases at J; junction bases unmatched: 7. Germline V gene lookup returns CDR1 SQVTM and CDR2 ANQGSEA. Here the CDR3 reads CSVSGGGTGYTF. CDR3 nucleotides: TGCAGCGTTTCAGGGGGCGGTACCGGCTACACCTTC.

This rearrangement joins TRBV5-6 to TRBJ2-7, with 9 nucleotides matching TRBD1. V dropped 4 bases and J dropped 2; count of bases not matched to a gene: 4. CDR1 and CDR2 from the germline V gene are SGHDT and YYEEEE. The length of the CDR3 is 14 residues. CDR3 sequence reads: CASSQGQGAYEQYF. The CDR3 DNA reads TGTGCCAGCAGCCAGGGACAGGGAGCCTACGAGCAGTACTTC. Supplemented by reference TRBV5-6 and TRBJ2-7, the full variable domain reads DAGVTQSPTHLIKTRGQQVTLRCSPKSGHDTVSWYQQALGQGPQFIFQYYEEEERQRGNFPDRFSGHQFPNYSSELNVNALLLGDSALYLCASSQGQGAYEQYFGPGTRLTVT.

This clone turned up a few times. The chain combines TRBV27 with TRBJ1-5, with a weak D call TRBD1 (6 bases). There are 13 residues in the CDR3. V lost 4 bases to trimming and J lost 7 bases, with 11 bases between them. Germline V gene sequence: CDR1 MNHEY, CDR2 SMNVEV (reference sequence). The CDR3 region has the DNA TGTGCCAGCAGTTCAGGGGTACGGCAGCCCCAGCATTTT. Translation: CASSSGVRQPQHF.

The chain uses TRBV9 and TRBJ2-5, with 8 positions matching TRBD2. The length of the CDR3 is 14 residues. Germline V gives CDR1 SGDLS, CDR2 YYNGEE. Trimming at V came to 3 bases and at J to 2 bases, leaving 3 bases not matched to a gene. The CDR3 protein is CASSGQREQETQYF. In DNA form, the CDR3 reads TGTGCCAGCAGCGGCCAGCGGGAGCAAGAGACCCAGTACTTC.

The V call is TRBV11-2, the J call TRBJ2-7; no firm D call. Trimming took off 0 bases at V and 7 bases at J, with 7 bases between the two ends. The CDR3 runs to 12 residues. The germline V gene encodes CDR1 SGHAT and CDR2 FQNNGV. The CDR3 sequence: CASSLDLGEQYF. As DNA, the CDR3 is TGTGCCAGCAGCTTAGATCTCGGGGAGCAGTACTTC.

This rearrangement joins TRBV13 to TRBJ2-1, with TRBD1 identical over 8 bases. V lost 0 bases, J lost 6 bases, and 7 bases stayed unmatched. There are 16 residues in the CDR3. Germline V gene sequence: CDR1 PRHDT, CDR2 FYEKMQ (reference sequence). CDR3 sequence (DNA): TGTGCCAGCAGCTTAGGCCCGGCAGGGGGCCTCAATGAGCAGTTCTTC. This gives the protein CASSLGPAGGLNEQFF.

J is TRBJ1-1 and V is TRBV23-1; 8 bases align to TRBD1. TRBV23-1 is identified as an open reading frame with a role that is uncertain. After removal of 0 bases from V and 0 bases from J, the junction contained 15 bases not matched to a gene. This CDR3 has 20 residues. DNA of the CDR3: TGCGCCAGCAGTCAATCGGGGATCGCAGGGGGCGAAGGCATGAACACTGAAGCTTTCTTT. Its protein product is CASSQSGIAGGEGMNTEAFF.

This chain joins TRBV6-5 and TRBJ1-1; weak D call: TRBD1 (5 bases). Trimming took 0 bases from V and 0 from J, leaving 8 bases between them. The germline V gene has CDR1 MNHEY and CDR2 SVGAGI. CDR3 length equals 15 residues. The CDR3 here is CASSYSEGVNTEAFF. The CDR3 bases are TGTGCCAGCAGTTACTCGGAAGGGGTGAACACTGAAGCTTTCTTT.

V and J are TRBV28 and TRBJ1-1; D is ambiguous. CDR1 is MDHEN and CDR2 is SYDVKM in the germline V gene. Trimming shortened V by 2 bases and J by 1 base, and 8 bases separated the two germline ends. The CDR3 extends over 14 amino acids. The CDR3 DNA sequence: TGTGCCAGCAGTTTAGCGACCCAGAACACTGAAGCTTTCTTT. It encodes CASSLATQNTEAFF. The full variable domain, in which reference TRBV28 and TRBJ1-1 provide the parts outside the CDR3, is DVKVTQSSRYLVKRTGEKVFLECVQDMDHENMFWYRQDPGLGLRLIYFSYDVKMKEKGDIPEGYSVSREKKERFSLILESASTNQTSMYLCASSLATQNTEAFFGQGTRLTVV.

This clone was seen a single time. This chain uses TRBV19 with TRBJ1-1, with TRBD1 as a possible D gene (5 bases). Germline-derived CDR1 and CDR2 are LNHDA and SQIVND (reference sequence). The CDR3 loop spans 13 amino acids. V lost 6 bases and J 0 bases, leaving 8 bases between the germline ends. The CDR3 spells CASRGRMNTEAFF. CDR3 nucleotide sequence: TGTGCCAGTAGGGGGCGGATGAACACTGAAGCTTTCTTT. Filled out from reference TRBV19 and TRBJ1-1, the complete variable domain reads DGGITQSPKYLFRKEGQNVTLSCEQNLNHDAMYWYRQDPGQGLRLIYYSQIVNDFQKGDIAEGYSVSREKKESFPLTVTSAQKNPTAFYLCASRGRMNTEAFFGQGTRLTVV.

The chain combines TRBV28 with TRBJ2-3; 9 bases match TRBD2. Germline CDR1 MDHEN, CDR2 SYDVKM. Trimming removed 2 bases from V and 2 bases from J; junction bases left unmatched: 11. The CDR3 spans 18 residues. CDR3 DNA sequence: TGTGCCAGCAGTTTACCGACGTCTAGCGGGGCCCTCACAGATACGCAGTATTTT. It yields the protein CASSLPTSSGALTDTQYF.

The CDR3 spells CASSPFGGNTGELFF. The CDR3 DNA reads TGTGCCAGCAGCCCCTTTGGGGGGAACACCGGGGAGCTGTTTTTT. The V gene is TRBV27, the J gene TRBJ2-2, with D possibly called TRBD1 or TRBD2 (5 bases each). The ends were cut back, 6 bases at V and 1 base at J, with 12 bases in the middle. The germline V gene has CDR1 MNHEY and CDR2 SMNVEV (reference sequence). The CDR3 is 15 residues long.

The chain recombines TRBV29-1 with TRBJ2-6; D not certain. V gave up 0 bases and J gave up 4 bases, with 7 bases separating them. The CDR3 is 14 amino acids. Germline CDR1 SQVTM, CDR2 ANQGSEA. The chain's CDR3 is CSVEDTRGANVLTF. DNA for the CDR3: TGCAGCGTTGAAGATACGCGGGGGGCCAACGTCCTGACTTTC.

The V and J genes are TRBV9 and TRBJ1-2, with TRBD1 as a possible D gene (6 bases). CDR3 length equals 13 residues. CDR1 and CDR2 (germline): SGDLS, YYNGEE. V lost 1 base and J 10 bases, leaving 14 bases between the germline ends. The CDR3 DNA reads TGTGCCAGCAGCGTACAGGGGTCGTTACCCTACACCTTC. It yields the protein CASSVQGSLPYTF.

V usage is TRBV19 and J usage is TRBJ2-7; D tentatively reads TRBD1 or TRBD2 (5 bases each). V lost 3 bases and J 6 bases, leaving 12 bases between the germline ends. Germline loops: CDR1 LNHDA, CDR2 SQIVND (reference sequence). The CDR3 contains 13 residues. CDR3 residues: CASSIRGSVEQYF. CDR3 nucleotide sequence: TGTGCCAGTAGTATTCGGGGCTCGGTCGAGCAGTACTTC. Drawing the rest from reference TRBV19 and TRBJ2-7, the complete variable domain is DGGITQSPKYLFRKEGQNVTLSCEQNLNHDAMYWYRQDPGQGLRLIYYSQIVNDFQKGDIAEGYSVSREKKESFPLTVTSAQKNPTAFYLCASSIRGSVEQYFGPGTRLTVT.

This chain connects TRBV6-5 to TRBJ2-5; a weak D match, TRBD2 (6 bases). CDR3 length equals 15 residues. Germline assignment: CDR1 MNHEY and CDR2 SVGAGI. V lost 1 base to trimming and J lost 4 bases, with 13 bases between them. The CDR3: CASSYYSGGGETQYF. The CDR3 coding sequence is TGTGCCAGCAGTTACTATAGTGGGGGAGGAGAGACCCAGTACTTC.

The count of this clone is one. The CDR3 is CASSLIGPTDTQYF. In nucleotides, the CDR3 is TGTGCCAGCAGCTTAATCGGCCCGACAGATACGCAGTATTTT. V is TRBV11-2 and J is TRBJ2-3; D is uncertain. CDR3 length equals 14 residues. V lost 2 bases to trimming and J lost 3 bases, with 9 bases between them. The germline CDR1 and CDR2 sequences are SGHAT and FQNNGV.

This chain links TRBV7-9 with TRBJ2-1; 14 bases line up with TRBD2. V lost 7 bases, J lost 5 bases, and 16 bases stayed unmatched. The CDR3 covers 19 residues. Germline V gives CDR1 SEHNR, CDR2 FQNEAQ (reference sequence). CDR3 nucleotide sequence: TGTGCCAGCACCCTGGGGACTAGCGGGAGCCAAGTCTTCGACAATGAGCAGTTCTTC. Amino acid sequence: CASTLGTSGSQVFDNEQFF.

The rearrangement joins TRBV10-3 to TRBJ1-2, with 8 bases that match TRBD1. Germline V gives CDR1 ENHRY, CDR2 SYGVKD. V was clipped by 9 bases and J by 0 bases; unmatched bases: 3. The CDR3 contains 13 residues. The CDR3 loop reads CAIGTGANYGYTF. In DNA, the CDR3 is TGTGCCATAGGGACAGGAGCTAACTATGGCTACACCTTC.

The CDR3 coding sequence is TGTGCCAGCAGCGTAGGCGGGGGGTGGAACACTGAAGCTTTCTTT. This codes for CASSVGGGWNTEAFF. The genes are TRBV9 and TRBJ1-1, with D tentatively TRBD1 (5 bases). With 0 bases removed from V and 1 base from J, the gap between germline ends came to 10 bases. Germline V gives CDR1 SGDLS, CDR2 YYNGEE. The CDR3 length is 15 residues.

The rearrangement uses TRBV27 and TRBJ2-7, with a tentative D call TRBD1 (5 bases). Trimming took off 2 bases at V and 5 bases at J, with 13 bases between the two ends. From germline, CDR1 is MNHEY and CDR2 SMNVEV (reference sequence). The CDR3 consists of 14 residues. The CDR3 DNA reads as TGTGCCAGCAGTTTAACACAGGACCCCCACGAGCAGTACTTC. It translates to CASSLTQDPHEQYF.

The chain recombines TRBV6-5 with TRBJ2-6, with 7 positions matching TRBD1. V was pared by 5 bases and J by 2 bases, with 3 bases of the junction left unmatched. Germline assignment: CDR1 MNHEY and CDR2 SVGAGI. The CDR3 extends over 15 amino acids. The CDR3 protein is CASSPDRAGANVLTF. The CDR3 DNA sequence: TGTGCCAGCAGTCCTGACAGGGCTGGGGCCAACGTCCTGACTTTC.

The chain links TRBV28 to TRBJ1-3, with TRBD1 identical over 10 bases. The CDR3 has 19 amino acids. Germline-derived CDR1 and CDR2 are MDHEN and SYDVKM. V trimming: 3 bases; J trimming: 0 bases; junction bases outside the gene matches: 11. Here the CDR3 reads CASSFVSGQGGRSGNTIYF. The DNA for the CDR3 is TGTGCCAGCAGTTTTGTTTCCGGACAGGGGGGTCGCTCTGGAAACACCATATATTTT.

About this clone itself: This specimen includes other DNA sequences encoding the same CDR3. This chain connects TRBV27 to TRBJ1-1; TRBD1 might be the D (5 bases). This CDR3 has 15 residues. V shed 6 bases and J shed 0 bases, with 14 bases lying between them. Germline V gives CDR1 MNHEY, CDR2 SMNVEV (reference sequence). The CDR3 loop is CASSLTGTLNTEAFF. The CDR3 DNA reads as TGTGCCAGCAGCTTAACCGGGACGCTGAACACTGAAGCTTTCTTT.